The 31 T cell receptor beta chains below were found in one sample sequenced in a study of blood T cell repertoires in COVID-19. TCRdb keeps only in-frame clones here, not all; method: immunoSEQ multiplex PCR. The data contain roughly 260,000 clones, approximately 86% of them seen just once; the ten biggest clones take up 3.1%. The material sequenced was peripheral blood. The receptors derive from a woman between 18 and 29 years old with acute or convalescent COVID-19.

The genes are TRBV7-2 and TRBJ2-7; D ambiguous. The CDR3 loop spans 14 amino acids. V gave up 1 base and J gave up 6 bases, with 13 bases separating them. CDR1 is SGHTA, CDR2 FQGNSA, per germline. The CDR3 spells CASSLGPNLGEQYF. The CDR3 DNA follows: TGTGCCAGCAGCTTAGGCCCAAACCTCGGCGAGCAGTACTTC.

V gene TRBV7-9 combines with J gene TRBJ2-7; 10 bases are a match to TRBD2. V lost 3 bases and J lost 3; bases outside the gene matches: 17. Germline V gene sequence: CDR1 SEHNR, CDR2 FQNEAQ (reference sequence). This CDR3 is 19 amino acids long. The CDR3 DNA reads TGTGCCAGCAGCTTTGGGGGACTAGCGAGAAACGATAACTACTACGAGCAGTACTTC. It codes for CASSFGGLARNDNYYEQYF.

This sequence joins TRBV7-9 and TRBJ2-7; perhaps TRBD1 as D (5 bases). The length of the CDR3 is 15 residues. The germline V gene encodes CDR1 SEHNR and CDR2 FQNEAQ (reference sequence). V lost 2 bases to trimming and J lost 2 bases, with 13 bases between them. As DNA, the CDR3 is TGTGCCAGCAGCTTATCGTTGGCCAGGGCCTACGAGCAGTACTTC. It translates to CASSLSLARAYEQYF.

The chain employs TRBV14 and TRBJ2-1, with 7 bases matching TRBD2. CDR1 SGHDN and CDR2 FVKESK come from the germline V gene. With 8 bases clipped from V and 6 bases from J, the junction kept 4 bases outside the gene matches. This CDR3 contains 12 residues. The CDR3 sequence: CASGGSGNEQFF. CDR3 bases: TGTGCCAGCGGCGGGAGTGGCAATGAGCAGTTCTTC.

The J gene is TRBJ2-3, the V gene TRBV7-2; no clear D gene. The CDR3 runs 12 residues. Germline V lookup: CDR1 SGHTA, CDR2 FQGNSA. Trimming left V 1 base short and J 6 bases short, with 5 bases between. CDR3 nucleotide sequence: TGTGCCAGCAGCTTAGACGCGGATACGCAGTATTTT. Amino acid sequence: CASSLDADTQYF.

This clone has only one observation. V usage is TRBV7-9 and J usage is TRBJ2-2, with 9 bases aligning to TRBD2. The V and J ends lost 5 bases and 2 bases, in that order; junction bases with no gene match: 6. The CDR3 is 16 residues long. Germline assignment: CDR1 SEHNR and CDR2 FQNEAQ (reference sequence). The CDR3: CASSRASGTNTGELFF. The CDR3, as DNA: TGTGCCAGCAGCCGCGCTAGCGGGACCAACACCGGGGAGCTGTTTTTT.

This chain links TRBV28 with TRBJ2-7; 14 positions agree with TRBD2. Germline CDR1 is MDHEN and CDR2 is SYDVKM. The V and J ends lost 5 bases and 6 bases, in that order; junction bases with no gene match: 6. The CDR3 contains 15 residues. The CDR3 loop is CASSMGLAGVGEQYF. The CDR3 coding sequence is TGTGCCAGCAGTATGGGACTAGCGGGAGTTGGCGAGCAGTACTTC.

This clone was seen just once. The J gene is TRBJ2-5, the V gene TRBV9; D possibly corresponds to TRBD2 (6 bases). The length of the CDR3 is 14 residues. V dropped 3 bases and J dropped 7 bases, with 16 bases sitting between them. CDR1 and CDR2 (germline): SGDLS, YYNGEE. The CDR3 sequence: CASSAGAGRGTQYF. CDR3 nucleotide sequence: TGTGCCAGCAGCGCCGGGGCGGGACGGGGGACCCAGTACTTC.

This sequence joins TRBV5-8 and TRBJ2-7, with 7 positions matching TRBD2. The germline V gene encodes CDR1 SGHTS and CDR2 YDEGEE. The V gene end was trimmed by 3 bases and the J gene end by 3 bases; junction bases not matched to a gene: 9. The CDR3 runs 15 residues. The CDR3: CASSSRYSGGYEQYF. DNA for the CDR3: TGTGCCAGCAGCTCGAGATATTCGGGGGGCTACGAGCAGTACTTC.

The genes are TRBV3-1 (or the pseudogene TRBV3-2) and TRBJ2-5; 8 bases agree with TRBD1. The germline V gene encodes CDR1 LGHDT and CDR2 YNNKEL (reference sequence). J was trimmed by 6 bases and V by 1 base; bases with no gene match: 10. The CDR3 spans 16 residues. CDR3 nucleotide sequence: TGTGCCAGCAGCCAAGTTGGTGCGACAGGGGAGCAGACCCAGTACTTC. Amino acid sequence: CASSQVGATGEQTQYF.

This clone was picked up a small number of times. J is TRBJ1-1 and V is TRBV2; D perhaps matches TRBD1 (6 bases). Trimming cost V 7 bases and J 1 base, with 13 bases left between them. The germline CDR1 and CDR2 sequences are SNHLY and FYNNEI. The CDR3 extends over 14 amino acids. The CDR3 DNA sequence: TGTGCCAGCACCCTACTGGGACAGAACACTGAAGCTTTCTTT. Its translation is CASTLLGQNTEAFF.

The chain carries TRBV5-1 and TRBJ1-1; TRBD1 aligns across 12 bases. J was trimmed by 5 bases and V by 2 bases; bases with no gene match: 4. CDR1 is SGHRS, CDR2 YFSETQ, per germline. This CDR3 contains 15 residues. CDR3 nucleotides: TGCGCCAGCAGCTTCGGGACAGGGGGCCCAACTGAAGCTTTCTTT. This gives the protein CASSFGTGGPTEAFF.

This rearrangement joins TRBV30 to TRBJ2-3, with TRBD2 identical over 10 bases. V was pared by 2 bases and J by 3 bases, with 17 bases of the junction left unmatched. Germline assignment: CDR1 GTSNPN and CDR2 SVGIG (reference sequence). The CDR3 length is 19 residues. The CDR3: CAWSSDPLAGVIRTDTQYF. The CDR3 DNA is TGTGCCTGGAGTTCAGACCCCCTAGCGGGAGTTATCCGAACAGATACGCAGTATTTT.

A single count supports this clone. The rearrangement uses TRBV27 and TRBJ2-4, with TRBD1 as a possible D gene (6 bases). Germline lookup yields CDR1 MNHEY and CDR2 SMNVEV (reference sequence). The CDR3 totals 16 residues. The germline V and J ends were trimmed by 8 bases and 0 bases, with 17 bases remaining between them. The CDR3 DNA follows: TGTGCCAGCGGACAAACAGGGATCCTAGCCAAAAACATTCAGTACTTC. This gives the protein CASGQTGILAKNIQYF.

The chain has TRBV28 and TRBJ1-2, with D possibly matching TRBD1 (6 bases). The germline V and J ends were trimmed by 4 bases and 4 bases, with 16 bases remaining between them. The CDR3 is made up of 15 amino acids. CDR1 and CDR2 from the germline V gene are MDHEN and SYDVKM. DNA for the CDR3: TGTGCCAGCAGTTCATTCGGGGGGGGCCTCTATGGCTACACCTTC. This sequence encodes CASSSFGGGLYGYTF.

This chain joins TRBV21-1 and TRBJ2-2; the table gives TRBD1 as D, unverified against the DNA. TRBV21-1 has pseudogene status. CDR3 size: 14 residues. The CDR3 region is CASSRTANTGELFF. Here the CDR3 DNA reads TGTGCCAGCAGCAGAACAGCGAACACCGGGGAGCTGTTTTTT.

This clone was detected ten times or more. The chain joins TRBV7-8 to TRBJ1-6, with D hard to call. V was clipped by 5 bases and J by 7 bases, with 21 bases between them. The CDR3 sequence is 17 residues long. CDR1 is SGHVS, CDR2 FQNEAQ, per germline. The CDR3 sequence: CASSPTAFEGLNSPLHF. DNA of the CDR3: TGTGCCAGCAGCCCTACGGCGTTCGAGGGTCTGAATTCACCCCTCCACTTT.

CDR3 region: CASSYSGVMNTEAFF. CDR3 DNA sequence: TGTGCCAGCAGTTACTCAGGGGTAATGAACACTGAAGCTTTCTTT. The chain is built from TRBV6-5 and TRBJ1-1; TRBD1 might be the D (5 bases). This CDR3 spans 15 amino acids. V gave up 0 bases and J gave up 0 bases, with 8 bases separating them. Germline CDR1 MNHEY, CDR2 SVGAGI.

This chain links TRBV6-5 with TRBJ2-7; possibly TRBD2 for D (6 bases). Trimming left V 2 bases short and J 3 bases short, with 11 bases between. From germline, CDR1 is MNHEY and CDR2 SVGAGI. CDR3 length equals 14 residues. CDR3 residues: CASSYGAEGYEQYF. The DNA of the CDR3 is TGTGCCAGCAGTTACGGGGCGGAGGGCTACGAGCAGTACTTC.

This clone has just a few counts. CDR3 amino acids: CASSPGVSVAGNTIYF. CDR3 DNA sequence: TGTGCCAGCAGCCCGGGGGTGTCGGTCGCTGGAAACACCATATATTTT. The rearrangement links TRBV7-2 to TRBJ1-3; a weak D match, TRBD1 (5 bases). Trimming cost V 5 bases and J 2 bases, with 16 bases left between them. CDR1 is SGHTA, CDR2 FQGNSA, per germline. The CDR3 is 16 amino acids. The whole variable domain, filled in from reference TRBV7-2 and TRBJ1-3, reads GAGVSQSPSNKVTEKGKDVELRCDPISGHTALYWYRQSLGQGLEFLIYFQGNSAPDKSGLPSDRFSAERTGGSVSTLTIQRTQQEDSAVYLCASSPGVSVAGNTIYFGEGSWLTVV.

This chain joins TRBV7-8 and TRBJ2-2; D is possibly TRBD2 (6 bases). Germline CDR1 reads SGHVS; CDR2 reads FQNEAQ. Deletions cut 5 bases from V and 8 bases from J, with 15 bases between. The CDR3 is 14 amino acids. The CDR3, as DNA: TGTGCCAGCAGCCCAGATGGGGGGAGTGGGGAGCTGTTTTTT. Translating it yields CASSPDGGSGELFF.

The chain couples TRBV27 to TRBJ2-3; 7 bases fit TRBD2. The CDR3 has 15 amino acids. Trimming at V came to 2 bases and at J to 5 bases, leaving 7 bases not matched to a gene. Germline loops: CDR1 MNHEY, CDR2 SMNVEV (reference sequence). The CDR3 region is CASSLHAGVVDTQYF. Here the CDR3 DNA reads TGTGCCAGCAGTTTACATGCGGGAGTGGTAGATACGCAGTATTTT.

This clone was recorded a few times. The chain uses TRBV5-1 and TRBJ2-3; perhaps TRBD1 as D (5 bases). This CDR3 is 14 amino acids long. Germline V gene data show CDR1 as SGHRS and CDR2 as YFSETQ. V lost 7 bases to trimming and J lost 2 bases, with 14 bases between them. CDR3 DNA sequence: TGCGCCAGCGGCGATCCAGGGAACACAGATACGCAGTATTTT. Translating it yields CASGDPGNTDTQYF.

The V call is TRBV5-4, the J call TRBJ1-2; D call uncertain. Per the germline V gene, CDR1 is SGHNT and CDR2 is YYREEE (reference sequence). The CDR3 consists of 12 residues. V dropped 0 bases and J dropped 4 bases, with 4 bases sitting between them. This chain's CDR3 is CASSLGSYGYTF. CDR3 nucleotide sequence: TGTGCCAGCAGCTTGGGCAGCTATGGCTACACCTTC. The variable domain in full, completed from reference TRBV5-4 and TRBJ1-2, reads ETGVTQSPTHLIKTRGQQVTLRCSSQSGHNTVSWYQQALGQGPQFIFQYYREEENGRGNFPPRFSGLQFPNYSSELNVNALELDDSALYLCASSLGSYGYTFGSGTRLTVV.

This CDR3 reads CASSDTSTEQYF. Written as DNA, the CDR3 is TGTGCCAGCAGCGACACTAGTACCGAGCAGTACTTC. The V and J genes are TRBV11-2 and TRBJ2-7; weak D call: TRBD2 (5 bases). Between the trimmed V and J ends, which lost 5 bases and 6 bases, there was a span of 11 bases. The CDR3 is 12 amino acids. Germline values: CDR1 SGHAT, CDR2 FQNNGV.

The chain links TRBV7-3 to TRBJ2-1; D unresolved. V dropped 2 bases and J dropped 6 bases, with 8 bases sitting between them. This CDR3 is built from 13 residues. Germline lookup yields CDR1 SGHTA and CDR2 FQGTGA. Here the CDR3 DNA reads TGTGCCAGCAGCTTAGGAGTAGGCAATGAGCAGTTCTTC. It translates to CASSLGVGNEQFF.

This chain connects TRBV5-5 to TRBJ2-1; the D gene is possibly TRBD2 (5 bases). Germline V gene data show CDR1 as SGHKS and CDR2 as YYEKEE (reference sequence). V was pared by 0 bases and J by 6 bases, with 16 bases between. CDR3 length: 16 residues. CDR3 nucleotide sequence: TGTGCCAGCAGCTTGGTTGTAAGGGCCGGAGGCAATGAGCAGTTCTTC. Its translation is CASSLVVRAGGNEQFF.

The chain carries TRBV12-3 or TRBV12-4 and TRBJ2-7; 7 bases align to TRBD1. The V gene end was trimmed by 10 bases and the J gene end by 4 bases; junction bases not matched to a gene: 4. There are 11 residues in the CDR3. CDR3 sequence reads: CATSGGYEQYF. DNA for the CDR3: TGTGCCACCTCAGGGGGTTACGAGCAGTACTTC.

The gene calls are TRBV11-3 and TRBJ2-3, with 8 bases that match TRBD2. Germline values: CDR1 SGHNT, CDR2 YENEEA. The junction had 3 bases not matched to a gene; V was cut back by 3 bases and J by 4 bases. This CDR3 is built from 14 residues. In DNA form, the CDR3 reads TGTGCCAGCAGCTTCGGACTAGCCCCAGATACGCAGTATTTT. This encodes CASSFGLAPDTQYF. Based on the CDR3 plus reference TRBV11-3 and TRBJ2-3, the full variable domain is EAGVVQSPRYKIIEKKQPVAFWCNPISGHNTLYWYLQNLGQGPELLIRYENEEAVDDSQLPKDRFSAERLKGVDSTLKIQPAELGDSAVYLCASSFGLAPDTQYFGPGTRLTVL.

The chain is built from TRBV27 and TRBJ2-1, with 14 bases fitting TRBD2. The CDR3 sequence is 20 residues long. In germline, CDR1 is MNHEY, CDR2 SMNVEV (reference sequence). Unmatched junction bases numbered 14, after V lost 5 bases and J lost 2 bases. CDR3 amino acids: CASSPKAGTSGRLAYNEQFF. In DNA form, the CDR3 reads TGTGCCAGCAGTCCGAAGGCCGGGACTAGCGGGAGATTAGCCTACAATGAGCAGTTCTTC.

The J gene is TRBJ1-2, the V gene TRBV28; D gene ambiguous. This CDR3 is built from 14 residues. CDR1 is MDHEN, CDR2 SYDVKM, per germline. V was cut by 4 bases and J by 4 bases, with 13 bases left in between. Here the CDR3 reads CASSSNTRGYGYTF. The DNA for the CDR3 is TGTGCCAGCAGTTCGAACACGCGGGGCTATGGCTACACCTTC.